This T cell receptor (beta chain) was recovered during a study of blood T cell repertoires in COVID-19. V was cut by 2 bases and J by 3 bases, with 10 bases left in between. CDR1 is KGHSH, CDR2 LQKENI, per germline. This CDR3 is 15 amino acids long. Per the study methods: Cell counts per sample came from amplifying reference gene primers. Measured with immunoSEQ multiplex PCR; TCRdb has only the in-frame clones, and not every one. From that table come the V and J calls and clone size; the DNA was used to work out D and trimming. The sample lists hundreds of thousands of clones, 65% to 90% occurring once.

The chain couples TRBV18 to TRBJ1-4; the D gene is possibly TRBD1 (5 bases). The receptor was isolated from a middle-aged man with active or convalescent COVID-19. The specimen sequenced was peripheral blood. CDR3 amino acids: CASSPFREANEKLFF. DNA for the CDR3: TGTGCCAGCTCACCATTCAGGGAAGCTAATGAAAAACTGTTTTTT.